These 31 T cell receptor beta chains were all obtained from the same sample, sequenced in a study of T cells in Graves' hyperthyroidism and ophthalmopathy. RNA transcripts provided the source from which TCR beta CDR3 regions were amplified. HTBI primers drove first-round RT-PCR of the TCR CDR3. TCRdb recomputed calls from the multiplex PCR reads with MiXCR, one row per CDR3 protein. Of almost 500,000 distinct CDR3 sequences in the sample, around a fifth were seen once. Sequencing was performed on blood. The receptors stem from a woman in her seventies with Graves' ophthalmopathy.

In DNA, the CDR3 is TGTGCCAGCATCCTACAGGGATTTAACACCGGGGAGCTGTTTTTT. Its translation is CASILQGFNTGELFF. J is TRBJ2-2 and V is TRBV7-2; tentatively, D is TRBD1 (6 bases). This CDR3 region has 15 residues. Trimming shortened V by 7 bases and J by 2 bases, and 14 bases separated the two germline ends. Per the germline V gene, CDR1 is SGHTA and CDR2 is FQGNSA.

This clonotype showed up many times. This chain links TRBV16 with TRBJ2-7, with 7 nucleotides matching TRBD2. Per the germline V gene, CDR1 is KGHSY and CDR2 is FQNENV. J gave up 1 base and V 1 base, and 1 base lay outside the gene matches. The CDR3 consists of 14 residues. Written as DNA, the CDR3 is TGTGCCAGCAGCCAATGGGGGGGATCCTACGAGCAGTACTTC. Translated: CASSQWGGSYEQYF.

The genes are TRBV5-6 and TRBJ2-7; 11 bases fit TRBD1. Germline assignment: CDR1 SGHDT and CDR2 YYEEEE. V shed 2 bases, J shed 3 bases, and the junction held 7 bases outside the gene matches. The CDR3 consists of 16 residues. The CDR3 loop is CASSLTPGTGGYEQYF. The CDR3 coding sequence is TGTGCCAGCAGCTTAACCCCCGGGACAGGGGGCTACGAGCAGTACTTC.

The chain has TRBV7-2 and TRBJ2-1, with TRBD2 matching 11 bases. After removal of 5 bases from V and 5 bases from J, the junction contained 11 bases not matched to a gene. The length of the CDR3 is 17 residues. The germline CDR1 and CDR2 sequences are SGHTA and FQGNSA. CDR3 in DNA: TGTGCCAGCAGCCGCGACTTAGCGGGAGGGTATAACAATGAGCAGTTCTTC. Protein product: CASSRDLAGGYNNEQFF.

As regards this clonotype: A single base separates this from a much larger clone, so it may be a read error. The rearrangement uses TRBV12-3 or TRBV12-4 and TRBJ2-1; D call uncertain. The CDR3 has 14 residues. V was trimmed by 5 bases and J by 10 bases, leaving 18 bases between them. The CDR3 DNA is TGTGCCAGCAGTCGAACGACGTTGGTTGTCGAGCAGTTCTTC. Residues: CASSRTTLVVEQFF.

V usage is TRBV30 and J usage is TRBJ1-2, with TRBD1 identical over 8 bases. CDR1 GTSNPN and CDR2 SVGIG come from the germline V gene (reference sequence). This CDR3 spans 14 amino acids. Trimming cost V 2 bases and J 5 bases; bases outside gene matches: 7. The CDR3 loop is CAWSLTGGDYGYTF. The CDR3 nucleotides are TGTGCCTGGAGTCTAACAGGGGGGGATTATGGCTACACCTTC.

V usage is TRBV28 and J usage is TRBJ1-6; perhaps TRBD1 as D (5 bases). CDR1 and CDR2 (germline): MDHEN, SYDVKM. V lost 6 bases and J lost 4, with 13 bases in between. This CDR3 has 15 amino acids. CDR3: CASSSGGRYNSPLHF. The DNA for the CDR3 is TGTGCCAGCAGCTCTGGGGGGAGGTATAATTCACCCCTCCACTTT. Together with reference TRBV28 and TRBJ1-6, the CDR3 gives the full variable domain: DVKVTQSSRYLVKRTGEKVFLECVQDMDHENMFWYRQDPGLGLRLIYFSYDVKMKEKGDIPEGYSVSREKKERFSLILESASTNQTSMYLCASSSGGRYNSPLHFGNGTRLTVT.

This clonotype came up many times. The chain couples TRBV20-1 to TRBJ1-5; the match to TRBD1 covers 9 bases. The CDR3 has 15 amino acids. The germline V gene has CDR1 DFQATT and CDR2 SNEGSKA (reference sequence). Losses at the gene ends were 2 bases for V and 1 base for J; bases not matched to a gene: 3. CDR3 residues: CSARSGTGSNQPQHF. Here the CDR3 DNA reads TGCAGTGCTAGATCCGGGACAGGGAGCAATCAGCCCCAGCATTTT.

The chain combines TRBV9 with TRBJ2-1, with 10 bases that match TRBD2. Germline-derived CDR1 and CDR2 are SGDLS and YYNGEE. V lost 0 bases and J lost 7; bases outside the gene matches: 4. The CDR3 runs 15 residues. CDR3: CASSVGTSGQNEQFF. The CDR3, as DNA: TGTGCCAGCAGCGTAGGGACTAGCGGACAAAATGAGCAGTTCTTC.

This chain joins TRBV19 and TRBJ2-3; D possibly corresponds to TRBD2 (5 bases). Germline lookup yields CDR1 LNHDA and CDR2 SQIVND (reference sequence). The CDR3 loop spans 15 amino acids. V was clipped by 3 bases and J by 5 bases, with 15 bases between them. CDR3 DNA sequence: TGTGCCAGTAGTATTCTAAGCGGAAGCGGAGATACGCAGTATTTT. Translation: CASSILSGSGDTQYF.

This clonotype was recorded a few times. The chain recombines TRBV6-1 with TRBJ1-2; the D gene is possibly TRBD1 (5 bases). This CDR3 comprises 12 residues. V lost 5 bases, J lost 4 bases, and 8 bases lay in between. Germline-derived CDR1 and CDR2 are MNHNS and SASEGT. CDR3 DNA sequence: TGTGCCAGCAGTTCAGGGATCTATGGCTACACCTTC. This codes for CASSSGIYGYTF.

The chain links TRBV14 to TRBJ2-1; TRBD1 matches 10 bases. Germline CDR1 is SGHDN and CDR2 is FVKESK. CDR3 size: 16 residues. Germline trimming cut 4 bases from V and 10 bases from J; bases unmatched to any gene: 13. The CDR3 DNA is TGTGCCAGCAGCCTGGGGACAGGGGCGACTATGGAAGAGCAGTTCTTC. It translates to CASSLGTGATMEEQFF. Complete variable domain (other parts from reference TRBV14 and TRBJ2-1): EAGVTQFPSHSVIEKGQTVTLRCDPISGHDNLYWYRRVMGKEIKFLLHFVKESKQDESGMPNNRFLAERTGGTYSTLKVQPAELEDSGVYFCASSLGTGATMEEQFFGPGTRLTVL.

The chain couples TRBV27 to TRBJ2-3; TRBD1 is a possible D gene (6 bases). CDR3 length: 15 amino acids. The V end was cut by 6 bases, the J end by 2 bases, with 15 bases between. From germline, CDR1 is MNHEY and CDR2 SMNVEV (reference sequence). The DNA for the CDR3 is TGTGCCAGCAGAAATGAGGGACACTTCACAGATACGCAGTATTTT. Translating gives CASRNEGHFTDTQYF.

The chain couples TRBV5-1 to TRBJ2-7, with D uncertain. The germline V and J ends were trimmed by 2 bases and 3 bases, with 9 bases remaining between them. The CDR3 is 13 residues long. The germline CDR1 and CDR2 sequences are SGHRS and YFSETQ. The DNA of the CDR3 is TGCGCCAGCAGCTTCTCCAGATACTACGAGCAGTACTTC. Protein product: CASSFSRYYEQYF. Combining the CDR3 with reference TRBV5-1 and TRBJ2-7 gives the whole variable domain KAGVTQTPRYLIKTRGQQVTLSCSPISGHRSVSWYQQTPGQGLQFLFEYFSETQRNKGNFPGRFSGRQFSNSRSEMNVSTLELGDSALYLCASSFSRYYEQYFGPGTRLTVT.

This clonotype was detected ten times or more. The chain couples TRBV3-1 to TRBJ2-3, with D perhaps matching TRBD2 (6 bases). The germline gives CDR1 LGHDT, CDR2 YNNKEL (reference sequence). V was trimmed by 0 bases and J by 6 bases, leaving 13 bases between them. The CDR3 sequence is 15 residues long. The CDR3 DNA is TGTGCCAGCAGCCAAGAACAACGGGAGTTGGATACGCAGTATTTT. It translates to CASSQEQRELDTQYF.

The V and J genes are TRBV15 and TRBJ2-2; D is possibly TRBD2 (6 bases). Germline loops: CDR1 LNHNV, CDR2 YYDKDF (reference sequence). The CDR3 contains 16 residues. V lost 4 bases to trimming and J lost 3 bases, with 15 bases between them. The CDR3 DNA reads TGTGCCACCAGCAAGGTGGAGGGTTCCTACACCGGGGAGCTGTTTTTT. This gives the protein CATSKVEGSYTGELFF.

This clonotype occurred many times. This chain connects TRBV6-1 to TRBJ1-2, with D uncertain. Germline CDR1 MNHNS, CDR2 SASEGT. Trimming stripped 6 bases from V and 8 bases from J, with 19 bases between. The CDR3 spans 14 residues. CDR3 bases: TGTGCCAGCAGAATCCGAGGGATTTTGCGCGGCTACACCTTC. Protein sequence: CASRIRGILRGYTF.

At least ten counts were recorded for this clonotype. The chain uses TRBV11-2 and TRBJ2-3; a weak D match, TRBD1 (5 bases). Germline CDR1 SGHAT, CDR2 FQNNGV. The CDR3 runs 13 residues. V dropped 4 bases and J dropped 4 bases, with 9 bases sitting between them. The CDR3 spells CASSSGAPDTQYF. The CDR3 DNA reads as TGTGCCAGCAGCTCTGGGGCCCCAGATACGCAGTATTTT.

This clonotype was seen more than once but under ten times. The chain recombines TRBV12-3 or TRBV12-4 with TRBJ2-1; perhaps TRBD2 as D (6 bases). The CDR3 runs to 11 residues. V was cut by 9 bases and J by 10 bases, with 13 bases left in between. The CDR3 nucleotides read TGTGCCAGTAGGAGGGGCGGCGAGCAGTTCTTC. Protein sequence: CASRRGGEQFF.

The genes are TRBV7-9 and TRBJ2-7; TRBD1 matches at 9 bases. The CDR3 has 14 amino acids. Trimming cost V 5 bases and J 7 bases; bases outside gene matches: 9. Germline CDR1 SEHNR, CDR2 FQNEAQ (reference sequence). This chain's CDR3 is CASSTWTGVVEQYF. The CDR3 DNA reads as TGTGCCAGCAGCACCTGGACAGGGGTGGTGGAGCAGTACTTC. The whole variable domain, filled in from reference TRBV7-9 and TRBJ2-7, reads DTGVSQNPRHKITKRGQNVTFRCDPISEHNRLYWYRQTLGQGPEFLTYFQNEAQLEKSRLLSDRFSAERPKGSFSTLEIQRTEQGDSAMYLCASSTWTGVVEQYFGPGTRLTVT.

DNA for the CDR3: TGTGCCAGCAGCGTGGGACAGGGCCGCTTTGAGCAGTACTTC. Translated: CASSVGQGRFEQYF. This chain joins TRBV7-6 and TRBJ2-7; 9 bases fit TRBD1. The junction had 9 bases not matched to a gene; V was cut back by 5 bases and J by 7 bases. This CDR3 region has 14 residues. Per germline, CDR1 SGHVS and CDR2 FNYEAQ.

This clonotype was seen ten or more times. This chain links TRBV12-3 or TRBV12-4 with TRBJ1-1; D gene ambiguous. There are 12 residues in the CDR3. V lost 3 bases to trimming and J lost 7 bases, with 9 bases between them. CDR3 sequence reads: CASSLSQVEAFF. DNA of the CDR3: TGTGCCAGCAGTTTGTCACAAGTTGAAGCTTTCTTT.

Details on this clonotype: This sequence may be a read error, since a much larger clone differs from it by one base. This chain links TRBV7-2 with TRBJ2-1; 12 bases align to TRBD2. The CDR3 spans 17 residues. CDR1 and CDR2 from the germline V gene are SGHTA and FQGNSA. The CDR3 sequence: CVSSEYGRLAGANEQFF. The CDR3 DNA is TGTGTCAGCAGCGAGTATGGAAGACTAGCGGGAGCCAATGAGCAGTTCTTC. Supplemented by reference TRBV7-2 and TRBJ2-1, the full variable domain reads GAGVSQSPSNKVTEKGKDVELRCDPISGHTALYWYRQSLGQGLEFLIYFQGNSAPDKSGLPSDRFSAERTGGSVSTLTIQRTQQEDSAVYLCVSSEYGRLAGANEQFFGPGTRLTVL.

Only a few counts were recorded for this clonotype. The rearrangement joins TRBV30 to TRBJ2-1; unclear D gene. The CDR3 length is 14 residues. Germline assignment: CDR1 GTSNPN and CDR2 SVGIG (reference sequence). V was cut by 2 bases and J by 1 base, with 9 bases left in between. The CDR3 nucleotides are TGTGCCTGGAGTAAGCTGATTTCCTACAATGAGCAGTTCTTC. This translates into CAWSKLISYNEQFF.

V usage is TRBV28 and J usage is TRBJ2-7, with unresolved D. CDR3 size: 12 residues. Trimming removed 2 bases from V and 6 bases from J, with 8 bases in between. Germline V gene sequence: CDR1 MDHEN, CDR2 SYDVKM. Here the CDR3 DNA reads TGTGCCAGCAGTTTAGGTTCTTTCGAGCAGTACTTC. Its protein product is CASSLGSFEQYF.

At least ten counts were recorded for this clonotype. The rearrangement links TRBV7-9 to TRBJ2-7; D not certain. V lost 4 bases and J 5 bases, leaving 15 bases between the germline ends. The CDR3 has 14 residues. Looked up from germline, CDR1 is SEHNR and CDR2 is FQNEAQ (reference sequence). The CDR3 is CASSSQNGLDEQYF. In nucleotides, the CDR3 is TGTGCCAGCAGCTCCCAGAACGGCTTAGACGAGCAGTACTTC.

This clonotype was seen repeatedly, ten times or more. J is TRBJ2-7 and V is TRBV7-2, with TRBD1 matching 10 bases. Germline V lookup: CDR1 SGHTA, CDR2 FQGNSA. Trimming removed 0 bases from V and 7 bases from J; junction bases left unmatched: 6. The CDR3 loop spans 15 amino acids. DNA of the CDR3: TGTGCCAGCAGCTTAGCCCCCGGGACAGGGGATGAGCAGTACTTC. The encoded protein is CASSLAPGTGDEQYF.

To note about this clonotype: A much bigger clone sits one base away, suggesting this may be a read error. As the CDR3 is not closed by the conserved phenylalanine or tryptophan, this likely results from a read error. The rearrangement joins TRBV2 to TRBJ2-2; 8 bases map to TRBD1. The CDR3 covers 15 residues. The V and J ends lost 7 bases and 7 bases, in that order; junction bases with no gene match: 11. Germline V CDR1 and CDR2: SNHLY, FYNNEI. CDR3 nucleotide sequence: TGTGCCAGCAAGAAGGAGACAGGGGTGGGCGGGGAGCTGTTTCTT. Protein: CASKKETGVGGELFL.

This clonotype was counted only a few times. This CDR3 is CASSLEGANMFNYGYTF. DNA for the CDR3: TGTGCCAGCAGCTTGGAGGGGGCAAACATGTTTAACTATGGCTACACCTTC. V and J are TRBV5-4 and TRBJ1-2; 7 positions match TRBD1. V trimming: 0 bases; J trimming: 1 base; junction bases outside the gene matches: 9. This CDR3 region has 17 residues. Germline V gene lookup returns CDR1 SGHNT and CDR2 YYREEE (reference sequence).

This clonotype was observed a handful of times. The CDR3 DNA follows: TGCGCCAGCAGCAGCACCGGGACTCAGGGCGGGGAGCTGTTTTTT. Its translation is CASSSTGTQGGELFF. The chain recombines TRBV5-1 with TRBJ2-2, with D perhaps TRBD2 (6 bases). The CDR3 contains 15 residues. V lost 4 bases, J lost 7 bases, and 17 bases lay in between. Germline V gene sequence: CDR1 SGHRS, CDR2 YFSETQ.

This clonotype was picked up a small number of times. The chain links TRBV12-3 or TRBV12-4 to TRBJ2-1, with 9 nucleotides matching TRBD2. Losses at the gene ends were 4 bases for V and 9 bases for J; bases not matched to a gene: 13. This CDR3 comprises 16 residues. The CDR3: CASSSGSGSPWGEQFF. The CDR3, as DNA: TGTGCCAGCAGTTCTGGTAGCGGGAGCCCTTGGGGTGAGCAGTTCTTC.